These 26 T cell receptor beta chains were sequenced from one sample in a study of blood T cell repertoires in COVID-19 (dated by TCRdb to the early 2020s). The library was built by means of the immunoSEQ multiplex PCR assay. The table comes from immuneACCESS by way of TCRdb, which keeps in-frame sequences with V and J called. Part of the clones is missing from these tables; in studies checked, under half for an unresolved V gene and the rest for unknown reasons. Here the sample has approximately 110,000 clones; under 80% occur a single time. The ten largest clones represent around a fifth of the sample. Material: peripheral blood. These receptors were taken from a man between 70 and 80 years old with active or convalescent COVID-19.

This rearrangement joins TRBV5-1 to TRBJ2-7; tentatively, D is TRBD2 (5 bases). Germline CDR1 and CDR2: SGHRS and YFSETQ. The CDR3 is 11 amino acids. With 0 bases removed from V and 12 bases from J, the gap between germline ends came to 10 bases. CDR3 loop: CASSLGERRYF. CDR3 DNA sequence: TGCGCCAGCAGCTTGGGAGAGCGGCGGTACTTC.

The chain uses TRBV9 and TRBJ2-3, with TRBD2 matching 9 bases. This CDR3 is built from 15 residues. Trimming removed 3 bases from V and 2 bases from J; junction bases left unmatched: 4. Germline-derived CDR1 and CDR2 are SGDLS and YYNGEE. The CDR3 nucleotides are TGTGCCAGCAGCGCCCTAGCGGGAATCACAGATACGCAGTATTTT. It encodes CASSALAGITDTQYF.

The chain links TRBV5-6 to TRBJ1-5; 9 positions agree with TRBD1. Germline CDR1 and CDR2: SGHDT and YYEEEE. The length of the CDR3 is 15 residues. Trimming removed 4 bases from V and 6 bases from J; junction bases left unmatched: 8. The CDR3 reads CASSGPQGAGQPQHF. The CDR3 nucleotides are TGTGCCAGCAGCGGGCCACAGGGGGCTGGTCAGCCCCAGCATTTT. The entire variable domain, with the rest obtained from reference TRBV5-6 and TRBJ1-5, is as follows: DAGVTQSPTHLIKTRGQQVTLRCSPKSGHDTVSWYQQALGQGPQFIFQYYEEEERQRGNFPDRFSGHQFPNYSSELNVNALLLGDSALYLCASSGPQGAGQPQHFGDGTRLSIL.

The genes are TRBV2 and TRBJ2-3; 14 nucleotides line up with TRBD2. Per germline, CDR1 SNHLY and CDR2 FYNNEI. This CDR3 region has 18 residues. With V trimmed by 0 bases and J by 4 bases, 6 bases remained unmatched. The CDR3 DNA is TGTGCCAGCAGTGAAGCGGGACTAGCGGGAGTCCGCCCAGATACGCAGTATTTT. It encodes CASSEAGLAGVRPDTQYF.

V gene TRBV9 combines with J gene TRBJ2-2; TRBD1 matches at 8 bases. The CDR3 has 15 amino acids. Germline assignment: CDR1 SGDLS and CDR2 YYNGEE. With 4 bases clipped from V and 5 bases from J, the junction kept 7 bases outside the gene matches. CDR3: CASSTPGGRTGELFF. The CDR3 DNA follows: TGTGCCAGCAGCACCCCAGGGGGCCGTACCGGGGAGCTGTTTTTT.

This chain links TRBV9 with TRBJ2-1; the match to TRBD2 covers 7 bases. There are 15 residues in the CDR3. V lost 5 bases, J lost 0 bases, and 5 bases stayed unmatched. In germline, CDR1 is SGDLS, CDR2 YYNGEE. The CDR3 spells CASSPGGSSYNEQFF. CDR3 bases: TGTGCCAGCAGTCCCGGCGGGAGCTCCTACAATGAGCAGTTCTTC. The whole variable domain, filled in from reference TRBV9 and TRBJ2-1, reads DSGVTQTPKHLITATGQRVTLRCSPRSGDLSVYWYQQSLDQGLQFLIQYYNGEERAKGNILERFSAQQFPDLHSELNLSSLELGDSALYFCASSPGGSSYNEQFFGPGTRLTVL.

The chain joins TRBV18 to TRBJ2-1; D gene uncertain. The CDR3 extends over 15 amino acids. Germline CDR1 and CDR2: KGHSH and LQKENI. Trimming removed 1 base from V and 0 bases from J, with 7 bases in between. In nucleotides, the CDR3 is TGTGCCAGCTCACCACGGCGGAGCTCCTACAATGAGCAGTTCTTC. This gives the protein CASSPRRSSYNEQFF.

This clone came up once. The chain has TRBV5-4 and TRBJ1-2; a weak D match, TRBD1 (6 bases). The ends were cut back, 6 bases at V and 2 bases at J, with 14 bases in the middle. The V gene's germline CDR1 is SGHNT and CDR2 YYREEE (reference sequence). The CDR3 sequence is 14 residues long. CDR3 nucleotide sequence: TGTGCCAGCAAAACAGGGACGGACAACTATGGCTACACCTTC. The encoded protein is CASKTGTDNYGYTF.

This clone came up a few times. The chain employs TRBV10-3 and TRBJ1-1, with a tentative D call TRBD1 (6 bases). The V end lost 5 bases, the J end lost 3 bases, and 10 bases lay between the germline ends. Germline values: CDR1 ENHRY, CDR2 SYGVKD. The CDR3 is 13 amino acids. CDR3 DNA sequence: TGTGCCATCAGTTTCCGACAGGACACTGAAGCTTTCTTT. Translating it yields CAISFRQDTEAFF.

This clone was observed a single time. The CDR3 sequence is CASSPEGQGAHEQYF. The CDR3 DNA reads as TGTGCCAGCAGTCCCGAGGGACAGGGGGCCCACGAGCAGTACTTC. This sequence joins TRBV6-5 and TRBJ2-7; 12 bases line up with TRBD1. The CDR3 length is 15 residues. Germline V gene sequence: CDR1 MNHEY, CDR2 SVGAGI. With 5 bases clipped from V and 5 bases from J, the junction kept 7 bases outside the gene matches.

This chain links TRBV15 with TRBJ2-7; possible D gene TRBD1, 6 bases. The CDR3 is made up of 14 amino acids. Looked up from germline, CDR1 is LNHNV and CDR2 is YYDKDF (reference sequence). Trimming stripped 5 bases from V and 1 base from J, with 12 bases between. CDR3 nucleotide sequence: TGTGCCACCAGCTCCCAGACAGGATCCTACGAGCAGTACTTC. Translating gives CATSSQTGSYEQYF. The full variable domain, rest sourced from reference TRBV15 and TRBJ2-7, is DAMVIQNPRYQVTQFGKPVTLSCSQTLNHNVMYWYQQKSSQAPKLLFHYYDKDFNNEADTPDNFQSRRPNTSFCFLDIRSPGLGDTAMYLCATSSQTGSYEQYFGPGTRLTVT.

The chain employs TRBV19 and TRBJ1-2; the D gene is possibly TRBD1 (6 bases). The length of the CDR3 is 16 residues. Germline V gives CDR1 LNHDA, CDR2 SQIVND (reference sequence). V was cut by 5 bases and J by 6 bases, with 22 bases left in between. This CDR3 is CASSPLLGHGSDGYTF. Here the CDR3 DNA reads TGTGCCAGTAGTCCACTCCTGGGACACGGGTCGGATGGCTACACCTTC.

The gene calls are TRBV5-1 and TRBJ2-5; 10 bases match TRBD2. Trimming took 3 bases from V and 1 from J; bases not matched to a gene: 6. The CDR3 is 16 residues long. Germline lookup yields CDR1 SGHRS and CDR2 YFSETQ. Written as DNA, the CDR3 is TGCGCCAGCAGCTCCGGACTAGCGGAGATCCAAGAGACCCAGTACTTC. Translated, it gives CASSSGLAEIQETQYF.

The chain joins TRBV6-5 to TRBJ1-3, with D possibly being TRBD1 (6 bases). Trimming took off 0 bases at V and 0 bases at J, with 9 bases between the two ends. The length of the CDR3 is 16 residues. Per the germline V gene, CDR1 is MNHEY and CDR2 is SVGAGI. The CDR3 reads CASSYSNRASGNTIYF. CDR3 nucleotide sequence: TGTGCCAGCAGTTACTCGAACAGGGCCTCTGGAAACACCATATATTTT.

The chain couples TRBV10-3 to TRBJ2-3; 9 nucleotides line up with TRBD2. CDR3 length: 18 residues. Per germline, CDR1 ENHRY and CDR2 SYGVKD. The V and J ends lost 0 bases and 2 bases, in that order; junction bases with no gene match: 9. The CDR3 region is CAISESRSSGDLTDTQYF. CDR3 nucleotide sequence: TGTGCCATCAGTGAGTCGAGATCTAGCGGGGACCTCACAGATACGCAGTATTTT.

V is TRBV7-2 and J is TRBJ2-7, with 11 bases matching TRBD2. Germline V gene lookup returns CDR1 SGHTA and CDR2 FQGNSA. The V segment lost 1 base and the J segment 5 bases; nucleotides outside the gene matches: 1. The CDR3 runs 14 residues. Written as DNA, the CDR3 is TGTGCCAGCAGCTTAGTGACTAGCGGGAACGAGCAGTACTTC. It specifies CASSLVTSGNEQYF.

The chain couples TRBV5-4 to TRBJ2-3; 8 bases line up with TRBD1. Germline lookup yields CDR1 SGHNT and CDR2 YYREEE (reference sequence). The CDR3 runs 17 residues. Trimming took 0 bases from V and 1 from J; bases not matched to a gene: 7. The DNA for the CDR3 is TGTGCCAGCAGCTTGGGGAGGCAGGGGGCTGGCACAGATACGCAGTATTTT. Translation gives CASSLGRQGAGTDTQYF.

This clone occurred once. The rearrangement links TRBV30 to TRBJ2-2; D not resolved. The CDR3 is made up of 14 amino acids. Per germline, CDR1 GTSNPN and CDR2 SVGIG (reference sequence). V lost 6 bases to trimming and J lost 3 bases, with 14 bases between them. CDR3 amino acids: CACERIDYTGELFF. DNA for the CDR3: TGTGCCTGCGAACGGATCGACTACACCGGGGAGCTGTTTTTT.

In its sample, this clone was seen many times. The chain combines TRBV7-8 with TRBJ2-7, with 12 bases identical to TRBD2. The J segment lost 2 bases and the V segment lost 5 bases, leaving 4 bases of the junction unmatched. Germline V lookup: CDR1 SGHVS, CDR2 FQNEAQ. This CDR3 comprises 15 residues. CDR3 nucleotides: TGTGCCAGCAGCCAACTAGCGGGGGGCCCCTACGAGCAGTACTTC. It encodes CASSQLAGGPYEQYF.

The chain is built from TRBV7-9 and TRBJ2-7; tentatively, D is TRBD2 (7 bases). Germline V lookup: CDR1 SEHNR, CDR2 FQNEAQ (reference sequence). V lost 5 bases to trimming and J lost 2 bases, with 16 bases between them. This CDR3 is built from 15 residues. Written as DNA, the CDR3 is TGTGCCAGCAGCGTGGGGGGGGCAGCTGCCTACGAGCAGTACTTC. It yields the protein CASSVGGAAAYEQYF. Full variable domain (remainder filled in from reference TRBV7-9 and TRBJ2-7): DTGVSQNPRHKITKRGQNVTFRCDPISEHNRLYWYRQTLGQGPEFLTYFQNEAQLEKSRLLSDRFSAERPKGSFSTLEIQRTEQGDSAMYLCASSVGGAAAYEQYFGPGTRLTVT.

This chain connects TRBV5-5 to TRBJ2-5; 10 positions agree with TRBD2. Unmatched junction bases numbered 6, after V lost 3 bases and J lost 7 bases. Germline V gene data show CDR1 as SGHKS and CDR2 as YYEKEE (reference sequence). CDR3 length: 14 amino acids. CDR3 sequence (DNA): TGTGCCAGCAGCTCTAGCGGGAGTAGGGTGACCCAGTACTTC. Translation: CASSSSGSRVTQYF. Supplemented by reference TRBV5-5 and TRBJ2-5, the full variable domain reads DAGVTQSPTHLIKTRGQQVTLRCSPISGHKSVSWYQQVLGQGPQFIFQYYEKEERGRGNFPDRFSARQFPNYSSELNVNALLLGDSALYLCASSSSGSRVTQYFGPGTRLLVL.

V gene TRBV5-1 combines with J gene TRBJ1-1; maybe TRBD1 (5 bases). Germline assignment: CDR1 SGHRS and CDR2 YFSETQ. The CDR3 spans 14 residues. V shed 4 bases and J shed 4 bases, with 14 bases lying between them. CDR3 sequence: CASSLPTGGTEAFF. The CDR3 DNA is TGCGCCAGCAGCCTCCCGACGGGGGGCACTGAAGCTTTCTTT.

The rearrangement joins TRBV28 to TRBJ2-7, with a tentative D call TRBD2 (5 bases). Germline V CDR1 and CDR2: MDHEN, SYDVKM. The V and J ends lost 3 bases and 3 bases respectively, with 9 bases between them. This CDR3 is 13 amino acids long. The CDR3 region has the DNA TGTGCCAGCAGTTTGAAGCGGAACTACGAGCAGTACTTC. As protein: CASSLKRNYEQYF.

This chain connects TRBV5-1 to TRBJ2-7; 10 nucleotides align to TRBD1. The CDR3 loop spans 14 amino acids. J gave up 7 bases and V 2 bases, and 6 bases lay outside the gene matches. Germline V gives CDR1 SGHRS, CDR2 YFSETQ. The DNA of the CDR3 is TGCGCCAGCAGCTTCCCGACAGGGGGCGGTGAGCAGTACTTC. Translating gives CASSFPTGGGEQYF.

The V and J genes are TRBV3-1 (or the pseudogene TRBV3-2) and TRBJ1-5; 9 bases agree with TRBD1. The CDR3 is 12 amino acids. Germline values: CDR1 LGHDT, CDR2 YNNKEL (reference sequence). V shed 2 bases, J shed 16 bases, and the junction held 6 bases outside the gene matches. CDR3 sequence: CASSQSGQGKHF. The CDR3 DNA sequence: TGTGCCAGCAGCCAATCCGGACAGGGGAAACATTTT.

This clone was observed a handful of times. The V gene is TRBV5-6, the J gene TRBJ2-2; 7 bases fit TRBD1. The V gene end was trimmed by 10 bases and the J gene end by 4 bases; junction bases not matched to a gene: 4. The CDR3 extends over 12 amino acids. Germline CDR1 and CDR2: SGHDT and YYEEEE. The CDR3 here is CAGQVGTGELFF. CDR3 in DNA: TGTGCCGGACAGGTGGGCACCGGGGAGCTGTTTTTT. Full variable domain (outside the CDR3, taken from reference TRBV5-6 and TRBJ2-2): DAGVTQSPTHLIKTRGQQVTLRCSPKSGHDTVSWYQQALGQGPQFIFQYYEEEERQRGNFPDRFSGHQFPNYSSELNVNALLLGDSALYLCAGQVGTGELFFGEGSRLTVL.